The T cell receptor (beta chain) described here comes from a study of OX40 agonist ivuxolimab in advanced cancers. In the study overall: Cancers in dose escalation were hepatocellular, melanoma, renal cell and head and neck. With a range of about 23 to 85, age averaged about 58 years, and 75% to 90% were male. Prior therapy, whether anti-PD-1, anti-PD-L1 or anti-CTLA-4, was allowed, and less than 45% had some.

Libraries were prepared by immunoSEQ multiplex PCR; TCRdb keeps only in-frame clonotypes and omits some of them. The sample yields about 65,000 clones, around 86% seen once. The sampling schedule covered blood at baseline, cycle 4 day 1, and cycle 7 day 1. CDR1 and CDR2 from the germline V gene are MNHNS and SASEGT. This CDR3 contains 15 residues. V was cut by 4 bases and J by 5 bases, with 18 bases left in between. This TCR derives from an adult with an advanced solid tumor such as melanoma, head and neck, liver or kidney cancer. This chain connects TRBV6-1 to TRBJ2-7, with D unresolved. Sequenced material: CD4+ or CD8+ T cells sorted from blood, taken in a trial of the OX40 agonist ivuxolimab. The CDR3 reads CASSAPSRALDEQYF. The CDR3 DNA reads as TGTGCCAGCAGTGCCCCTTCTAGAGCGCTGGACGAGCAGTACTTC.